Listed below are T cell receptor beta chains from one sample, sequenced in a study of T cells in Graves' hyperthyroidism and ophthalmopathy. TCRdb redid the calling of the multiplex PCR reads with MiXCR, one entry per CDR3 protein. The profile shows roughly 500,000 distinct CDR3 sequences, about 45% of them singletons. The sequenced sample was peripheral blood or thyroid tissue (not recorded which). The receptors come from an adult woman with Graves' disease, either hyperthyroidism or ophthalmopathy (not recorded which). CDR3s include the opening cysteine and the closing phenylalanine or tryptophan. D genes are given only for firm matches. Not all rows give a size; the values are once, few, many and, for expanded clones, a class.

TRBJ2-7 - TRBD1 TRBV2 TGTGCCAGCAAAGCAAGAATGGACAGGGTTCGCGAGCAGTACTTC CASKARMDRVREQYF
TRBJ2-5 - - TRBV7-3 TGTGCCAGACAGCCGTCCGGGGAGACCCAGTACTTC CARQPSGETQYF
TRBJ1-2 - TRBD1 TRBV20-1 TGCAGTGCTATCGGGGCTCCCGGGACAGGGGGCTACACCTTC CSAIGAPGTGGYTF
TRBJ1-1 - - TRBV9 TGTGCCAGCAGCGGGGGAGGGGCTAACACTGAAGCTTTCTTT CASSGGGANTEAFF
TRBJ1-2 - TRBD1 TRBV9 TGTGCCAGCAGCGCGGACAGGGACGGCTACACCTTC CASSADRDGYTF
TRBJ2-6 few - TRBV2 TGTGCCGGATCACAGGACTCTGGGGCCAACGTCCTGACTTTC CAGSQDSGANVLTF
TRBJ1-3 many - TRBV20-1 TGCAGTGCTAGAGGCCAGGCTGGAAACACCATATATTTT CSARGQAGNTIYF
TRBJ2-1 few - TRBV3-1 TGTGCCAGCAGCCTGACCTACAATGAGCAGTTCTTC CASSLTYNEQFF
TRBJ2-5 - - TRBV12-3/TRBV12-4 TGTGCCAGCAGTTTATCGGGGAGGAGCAGAGAGACCCAGTACTTC CASSLSGRSRETQYF
TRBJ1-3 many TRBD1 TRBV7-9 TGTGCCAGCAGCTCAGACAGGGTGCGCTCTGGAAACACCATATATTTT CASSSDRVRSGNTIYF
TRBJ2-5 few - TRBV19 TGTGCCAGCAGGGGGGACAGTCGCCAAGAGACCCAGTACTTC CASRGDSRQETQYF
TRBJ1-1 - - TRBV2 TGTGCCAGCAGTGACACAGCGAACACTGAAGCTTTCTTT CASSDTANTEAFF